This T cell receptor (beta chain) was captured by sequencing in a study of regulatory T cells in long-lasting Graves disease. The wider study: Persistence in Graves' disease required over 5 years of antithyroid drugs plus positive TSH receptor antibodies. Study observations and caveats: Persistent disease exhibited a predilection for TRBV28, TRBJ1-2 and TRBJ2-5.

Stated time point: persistent/refractory GD, antithyroid drugs over 5 years with positive TRAb. RNA from PBMCs was the source of the TCR library. Diagnosis followed American Thyroid Association guidelines for Graves' disease. Approximately 9.6 milliliters of peripheral blood were drawn into EDTA tubes. Germline assignment: CDR1 SGHAT and CDR2 FQNNGV. The CDR3 is 11 residues long, counting both termini. The TCR beta library used iRepertoire HTBI primers with Arm-PCR amplification of CDR3. A single record per CDR3 protein comes from TCRdb applying MiXCR to the multiplex PCR reads. The repertoire consists of approximately 400,000 distinct CDR3 sequences, with around 20% occurring once and the leading ten covering around 21%. Points on this clonotype: Its antigen is currently unknown. Since no conserved phenylalanine or tryptophan closes the CDR3, a read error is the likely cause. No DNA is shown, since the ends of the CDR3 on it are uncertain; the CDR3 is the one TCRdb lists.

Sequences were derived from peripheral blood mononuclear cells (PBMCs), sampled when the disease was refractory, from a patient treated with antithyroid drugs. The origin of this receptor is a female donor with Graves disease. The chain couples TRBV11-2 to TRBJ2-7; TRBD2, as called in the table, went unchecked against the DNA. This CDR3 reads CASSAGTSLIL.